This T cell receptor (beta chain) was captured in a study of cytotoxic CD8 clonotypes in ibrutinib-treated CLL. Study-level findings and limits: Age-matched healthy donor levels were exceeded by baseline clonality, which tracked circulating CD8+ T-cell counts. Clonality showed a rise at ibrutinib response that reversed toward baseline at progression.

The CDR3 has 16 amino acids. V was cut by 1 base and J by 4 bases, with 15 bases left in between. Germline CDR1 reads SEHNR; CDR2 reads FQNEAQ (reference sequence). TCRdb's copy holds only in-frame clones and misses some; the assay was immunoSEQ multiplex PCR. Among about 140,000 clones listed, about 84% were seen once. As concerns this clone: As yet, its antigen is unknown.

Sample: PBMCs, taken after 36 months of ibrutinib treatment. This sequence originates from a human donor with chronic lymphocytic leukemia. The rearrangement uses TRBV7-9 and TRBJ2-3, with a possible D match to TRBD1 (6 bases). The chain's CDR3 is CASSLGRQRGSDTQYF. The CDR3 region has the DNA TGTGCCAGCAGCTTAGGTCGGCAGAGGGGGTCAGATACGCAGTATTTT.